Below, 17 T cell receptor beta chains from the same sample are listed, as sequenced in a study of regulatory T cells in long-lasting Graves disease. Noted time point: newly diagnosed GD, antithyroid drugs for less than 3 months. RNA extracted from PBMCs served as the sequencing template. Arm-PCR of CDR3 regions with iRepertoire HTBI primers generated TCR beta libraries. TCRdb ran MiXCR on the multiplex PCR reads and lists one entry per CDR3 protein. The sample lists about 620,000 distinct CDR3 sequences; about 15% were seen once. These same data were also listed under a study on T cells in Graves' hyperthyroidism and ophthalmopathy.

This material consisted of peripheral blood mononuclear cells (PBMCs), taken at new diagnosis, from a patient treated with antithyroid drugs. The source of these receptors is a woman in her twenties or thirties with Graves disease.

This clonotype came up many times. J is TRBJ2-1 and V is TRBV6-4; tentatively, D is TRBD1 or TRBD2 (5 bases each). V was pared by 3 bases and J by 7 bases, with 19 bases between. The CDR3 totals 16 residues. Germline CDR1 MRHNA, CDR2 SNTAGT. CDR3 DNA: TGTGCCAGCAGTGAGAATCGGGGCAGTGAGGTTAATGAGCAGTTCTTC. It specifies CASSENRGSEVNEQFF.

In its sample, this clonotype was seen a few times. The chain recombines TRBV20-1 with TRBJ1-4, with D uncertain. V gave up 1 base and J gave up 8 bases, with 11 bases separating them. There are 13 residues in the CDR3. CDR1 and CDR2 (germline): DFQATT, SNEGSKA (reference sequence). CDR3 DNA: TGCAGTGCTAGAGTCCCAGGCCAGGAAAAACTGTTTTTT. Protein product: CSARVPGQEKLFF.

This clonotype showed up many times. The chain is built from TRBV12-3 or TRBV12-4 and TRBJ2-3; perhaps D is TRBD1 or TRBD2 (5 bases each). V was cut by 5 bases and J by 4 bases, with 16 bases left in between. This CDR3 has 15 amino acids. In DNA, the CDR3 is TGTGCCAGCAGTAGCAGGGACGGTGGTCCAGATACGCAGTATTTT. Translated: CASSSRDGGPDTQYF.

This clonotype has more than one count but fewer than ten. The V and J genes are TRBV6-1 and TRBJ1-5; D gene uncertain. Germline lookup yields CDR1 MNHNS and CDR2 SASEGT. The CDR3 consists of 16 residues. Trimming took off 5 bases at V and 3 bases at J, with 17 bases between the two ends. The CDR3 sequence is CASSTRREGYNQPQHF. The CDR3, as DNA: TGTGCCAGCAGTACCCGTCGAGAAGGGTACAATCAGCCCCAGCATTTT.

V usage is TRBV20-1 and J usage is TRBJ2-3, with 10 bases fitting TRBD1. Germline V CDR1 and CDR2: DFQATT, SNEGSKA (reference sequence). With V trimmed by 1 base and J by 3 bases, 10 bases remained unmatched. The CDR3 is 17 amino acids. The CDR3 DNA sequence: TGCAGTGCTAGAGGGGGAGTAGGGGACAGGGGAACAGATACGCAGTATTTT. This codes for CSARGGVGDRGTDTQYF.

This clonotype was picked up many times. The genes are TRBV10-3 and TRBJ2-7, with 8 bases matching TRBD2. J was trimmed by 3 bases and V by 3 bases; bases with no gene match: 7. The length of the CDR3 is 15 residues. CDR1 is ENHRY, CDR2 SYGVKD, per germline. CDR3 nucleotide sequence: TGTGCCATCAGTGAAATAGGCGGGAGGAACTACGAGCAGTACTTC. Its translation is CAISEIGGRNYEQYF.

This clonotype appeared many times. CDR3 DNA: TGTGCCAGCAGCTTACCAGGGAACACCGGGGAGCTGTTTTTT. Translating gives CASSLPGNTGELFF. The rearrangement uses TRBV7-3 and TRBJ2-2; D uncertain. Germline CDR1 is SGHTA and CDR2 is FQGTGA. CDR3 length equals 14 residues. Trimming cost V 2 bases and J 1 base, with 5 bases left between them.

The genes are TRBV20-1 and TRBJ1-5, with 10 bases that match TRBD1. Germline lookup yields CDR1 DFQATT and CDR2 SNEGSKA (reference sequence). V lost 1 base, J lost 7 bases, and 4 bases stayed unmatched. CDR3 length: 14 amino acids. CDR3 in DNA: TGCAGTGCTAGAGCGACAGGGGGCTCCCAGCCCCAGCATTTT. Protein: CSARATGGSQPQHF.

The rearrangement links TRBV12-3 or TRBV12-4 to TRBJ1-1; D not certain. This CDR3 is built from 15 residues. V was cut by 4 bases and J by 6 bases, with 18 bases left in between. CDR3 nucleotides: TGTGCCAGCAGTTGGGGTCCCGGGAAGACCGCTGAAGCTTTCTTT. The encoded protein is CASSWGPGKTAEAFF.

This clonotype has a handful of counts. J is TRBJ2-1 and V is TRBV7-9; D remains ambiguous. CDR3 length equals 15 residues. Germline V CDR1 and CDR2: SEHNR, FQNEAQ (reference sequence). V lost 3 bases to trimming and J lost 8 bases, with 17 bases between them. This CDR3 is CASSFSVWMRHEQFF. As DNA, the CDR3 is TGTGCCAGCAGCTTTTCAGTTTGGATGCGTCATGAGCAGTTCTTC.

This clonotype was counted between two and nine times. The J gene is TRBJ2-1, the V gene TRBV24-1, with 11 bases aligning to TRBD1. CDR1 is KGHDR and CDR2 is SFDVKD in the germline V gene. The CDR3 runs to 17 residues. J gave up 1 base and V 3 bases, and 4 bases lay outside the gene matches. DNA for the CDR3: TGTGCCACCAGTGATCGGGACAGGGGGAATTCCTACAATGAGCAGTTCTTC. Translating it yields CATSDRDRGNSYNEQFF.

This clonotype was counted only a few times. The chain is built from TRBV24-1 and TRBJ2-4; 10 nucleotides match TRBD2. From germline, CDR1 is KGHDR and CDR2 SFDVKD. The V gene end was trimmed by 2 bases and the J gene end by 4 bases; junction bases not matched to a gene: 4. The CDR3 runs 16 residues. CDR3 nucleotides: TGTGCCACCAGTGATTCAAGCGGGGGGGGGAAAAACATTCAGTACTTC. This sequence encodes CATSDSSGGGKNIQYF.

In its sample, this clonotype was seen a few times. The V call is TRBV3-1, the J call TRBJ1-2; no clear D. The CDR3 has 17 residues. Germline CDR1 and CDR2: LGHDT and YNNKEL (reference sequence). V lost 2 bases and J 0 bases, leaving 16 bases between the germline ends. The CDR3 here is CASSQRDLGSPNYGYTF. In nucleotides, the CDR3 is TGTGCCAGCAGCCAAAGAGACCTCGGATCACCTAACTATGGCTACACCTTC. Full variable domain (rest looked up from reference TRBV3-1 and TRBJ1-2): DTAVSQTPKYLVTQMGNDKSIKCEQNLGHDTMYWYKQDSKKFLKIMFSYNNKELIINETVPNRFSPKSPDKAHLNLHINSLELGDSAVYFCASSQRDLGSPNYGYTFGSGTRLTVV.

This clonotype was seen ten or more times. V and J are TRBV20-1 and TRBJ1-1; 7 bases align to TRBD1. From germline, CDR1 is DFQATT and CDR2 SNEGSKA (reference sequence). V shed 0 bases, J shed 1 base, and the junction held 2 bases outside the gene matches. This CDR3 comprises 14 residues. The CDR3 coding sequence is TGCAGTGCTAGAGAAGGGGACAGGAACACTGAAGCTTTCTTT. It is translated as CSAREGDRNTEAFF.

CDR3 loop: CASSLSRDMNTEAFF. The CDR3 DNA reads TGTGCCAGCAGCTTAAGTAGGGACATGAACACTGAAGCTTTCTTT. V is TRBV7-3 and J is TRBJ1-1, with D maybe TRBD1 (6 bases). CDR1 SGHTA and CDR2 FQGTGA come from the germline V gene. This CDR3 has 15 residues. V was pared by 1 base and J by 0 bases, with 9 bases between.

This clonotype was counted at least ten times. The gene calls are TRBV29-1 and TRBJ1-1; D is ambiguous. This CDR3 comprises 12 residues. The germline gives CDR1 SQVTM, CDR2 ANQGSEA. The V end was cut by 7 bases, the J end by 0 bases, with 9 bases between. The CDR3 sequence is CSGSIMNTEAFF. The DNA of the CDR3 is TGCAGCGGAAGTATAATGAACACTGAAGCTTTCTTT.

This clonotype has just a few counts. The chain combines TRBV20-1 with TRBJ2-6; D call uncertain. V shed 3 bases and J shed 0 bases, with 12 bases lying between them. The CDR3 loop spans 16 amino acids. Per germline, CDR1 DFQATT and CDR2 SNEGSKA (reference sequence). CDR3 sequence: CSASKEVPSGANVLTF. CDR3 nucleotides: TGCAGTGCTAGTAAAGAGGTTCCCTCTGGGGCCAACGTCCTGACTTTC.